This TCR beta chain was sequenced for a study of T cell responses to AZD1222 COVID-19 vaccine. Study details: Second-dose recipients at about 4 or about 12 weeks were treated as one pooled group.

A note on this clone: Its target is not known.

Trimming shortened V by 1 base and J by 0 bases, and 6 bases separated the two germline ends. CDR3 length: 15 residues. CDR1 is LNHDA and CDR2 is SQIVND in the germline V gene (reference sequence). The table came from immunoSEQ multiplex PCR; TCRdb's copy has only in-frame clones and leaves some out. The table lists approximately 180,000 clones, around nine tenths of them singletons, with about 7.2% in the top ten. Findings of the study overall: Spike as a whole was targeted by vaccine-associated CD4 TCRs, dominant at 160-218 and 743-854. Repertoire samples came only from after the peak T cell response. Only six or seven AZD1222 recipients were seropositive at baseline.

The sample here was peripheral blood, taken on day 0 of AZD1222 vaccination. The J gene is TRBJ1-4, the V gene TRBV19; D unresolved. The clonotype was recovered from an adult in good health. In nucleotides, the CDR3 is TGTGCCAGTAGTATAGTGGGGTCAACTAATGAAAAACTGTTTTTT. Its protein is CASSIVGSTNEKLFF. The full variable domain, its missing parts supplied by reference TRBV19 and TRBJ1-4, is DGGITQSPKYLFRKEGQNVTLSCEQNLNHDAMYWYRQDPGQGLRLIYYSQIVNDFQKGDIAEGYSVSREKKESFPLTVTSAQKNPTAFYLCASSIVGSTNEKLFFGSGTQLSVL.